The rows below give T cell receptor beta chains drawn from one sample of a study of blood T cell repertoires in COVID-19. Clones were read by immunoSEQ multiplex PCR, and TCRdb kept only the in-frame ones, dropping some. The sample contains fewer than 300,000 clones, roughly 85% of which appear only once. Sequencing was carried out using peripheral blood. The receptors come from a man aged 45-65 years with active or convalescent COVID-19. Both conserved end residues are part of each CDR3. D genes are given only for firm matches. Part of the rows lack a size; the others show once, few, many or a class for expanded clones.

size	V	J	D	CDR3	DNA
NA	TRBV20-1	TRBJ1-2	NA	CSASGRDYGYTF	TGCAGTGCTAGTGGCAGGGACTATGGCTACACCTTC
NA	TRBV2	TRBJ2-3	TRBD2	CASIASGRSADTQYF	TGTGCCAGCATAGCTAGCGGGAGGAGCGCAGATACGCAGTATTTT
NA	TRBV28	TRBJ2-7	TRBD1	CASGLPFDRGQYF	TGTGCCAGCGGGTTACCCTTCGACAGGGGGCAGTACTTC
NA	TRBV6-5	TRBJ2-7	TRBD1	CASSSRDRAPYEQYF	TGTGCCAGCAGCTCCCGGGACAGGGCCCCCTACGAGCAGTACTTC
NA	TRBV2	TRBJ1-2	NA	CASSPRGGRGYTF	TGTGCCAGCAGTCCCCGGGGGGGGAGAGGCTACACCTTC
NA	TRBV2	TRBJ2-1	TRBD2	CASRETSGTTRGQFF	TGTGCCAGCAGAGAGACTAGCGGGACAACCAGGGGGCAGTTCTTC
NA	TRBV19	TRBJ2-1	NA	CASSLTPGVYNEQFF	TGTGCCAGTAGTTTAACTCCGGGAGTCTACAATGAGCAGTTCTTC
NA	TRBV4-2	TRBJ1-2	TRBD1	CASSQEGDRASGGYTF	TGTGCCAGCAGCCAAGAAGGGGACAGGGCGTCTGGAGGCTACACCTTC
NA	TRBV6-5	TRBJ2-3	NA	CASSISPRTDTQYF	TGTGCCAGCAGTATTAGCCCCCGCACAGATACGCAGTATTTT
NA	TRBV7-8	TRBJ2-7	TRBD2	CASSLESGGAYEQYF	TGTGCCAGCAGCTTAGAGAGCGGGGGCGCCTACGAGCAGTACTTC
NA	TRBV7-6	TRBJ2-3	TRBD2	CASSFYGTSGRMSTDTQYF	TGTGCCAGCAGCTTCTACGGGACTAGCGGGAGGATGTCAACAGATACGCAGTATTTT
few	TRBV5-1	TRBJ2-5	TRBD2	CASSLVPTSGPRETQYF	TGCGCCAGCAGCTTGGTACCAACTAGCGGTCCTAGAGAGACCCAGTACTTC
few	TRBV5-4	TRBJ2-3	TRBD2	CASNMGGTSTDTQYF	TGTGCCAGCAACATGGGAGGGACTAGCACAGATACGCAGTATTTT
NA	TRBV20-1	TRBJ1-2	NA	CSAIAPGGYTF	TGCAGTGCTATCGCCCCGGGGGGCTACACCTTC
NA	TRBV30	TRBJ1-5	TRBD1	CAWSLDRGYSNQPQHF	TGTGCCTGGAGTCTGGACAGGGGCTATAGCAATCAGCCCCAGCATTTT
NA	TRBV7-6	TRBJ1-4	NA	CASSGWGDNEKLFF	TGTGCCAGCAGCGGGTGGGGAGATAATGAAAAACTGTTTTTT
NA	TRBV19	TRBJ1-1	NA	CASSAGQWNTEAFF	TGTGCCAGTAGTGCAGGACAATGGAACACTGAAGCTTTCTTT
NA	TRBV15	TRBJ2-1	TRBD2	CATSRWGLAGINNEQFF	TGTGCCACCAGCAGGTGGGGACTAGCGGGAATCAACAATGAGCAGTTCTTC
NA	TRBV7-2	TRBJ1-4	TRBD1	CASSLNPGGSATNEKLFF	TGTGCCAGCAGCTTAAACCCAGGGGGGAGTGCAACTAATGAAAAACTGTTTTTT
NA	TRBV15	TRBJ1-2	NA	CATSREGGLRGYTF	TGTGCCACCAGCAGAGAGGGGGGATTGCGTGGCTACACCTTC
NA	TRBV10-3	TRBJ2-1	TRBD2	CAISAVTSGLSYNEQFF	TGTGCCATCAGTGCCGTGACTAGCGGGTTGTCCTACAATGAGCAGTTCTTC
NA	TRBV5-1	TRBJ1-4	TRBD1	CASSPTGGREKLFF	TGCGCCAGCAGCCCGACAGGGGGCAGGGAAAAACTGTTTTTT
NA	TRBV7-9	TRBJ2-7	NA	CASSYRTVKTYEQYF	TGTGCCAGCAGCTATCGGACAGTGAAGACCTACGAGCAGTACTTC
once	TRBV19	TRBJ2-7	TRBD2	CASGHPSGGEQYF	TGTGCCAGTGGACACCCCAGCGGGGGCGAGCAGTACTTC
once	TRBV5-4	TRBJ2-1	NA	CASSFSRGPYNEQFF	TGTGCCAGCAGCTTTTCGCGGGGCCCCTACAATGAGCAGTTCTTC
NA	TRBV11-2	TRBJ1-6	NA	CASSSDSQGTLHF	TGTGCCAGCAGCTCCGACTCCCAGGGTACCCTCCACTTT
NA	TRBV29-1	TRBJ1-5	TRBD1	CSVSDRGWNQPQHF	TGCAGCGTCTCAGACAGGGGCTGGAATCAGCCCCAGCATTTT
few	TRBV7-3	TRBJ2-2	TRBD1	CASSPKTGGLGELFF	TGTGCCAGCAGCCCCAAGACAGGGGGCCTCGGGGAGCTGTTTTTT
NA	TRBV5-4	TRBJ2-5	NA	CASSGLPRETQYF	TGTGCCAGCAGCGGATTACCGCGGGAGACCCAGTACTTC
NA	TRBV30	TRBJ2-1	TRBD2	CAWTPTSGRQNEQFF	TGTGCCTGGACTCCGACTAGCGGGAGGCAAAATGAGCAGTTCTTC
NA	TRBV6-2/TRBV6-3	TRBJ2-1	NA	CASSYSREKFF	TGTGCCAGCAGTTACTCCCGGGAGAAGTTCTTC
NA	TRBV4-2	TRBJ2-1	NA	CASSQEVGYNEQFF	TGTGCCAGCAGCCAAGAAGTCGGTTACAATGAGCAGTTCTTC
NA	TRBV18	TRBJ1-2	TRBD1	CASSLKDRVNGYTF	TGTGCCAGCTCACTAAAAGACAGGGTTAACGGCTACACCTTC
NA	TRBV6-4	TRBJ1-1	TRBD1	CASSFVRDRGEGTEAFF	TGTGCCAGCAGTTTTGTGAGGGACAGGGGGGAGGGGACTGAAGCTTTCTTT
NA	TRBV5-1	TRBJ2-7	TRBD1	CASSSRDSSVRQYF	TGCGCCAGCAGCTCTCGGGACAGCTCCGTCCGGCAGTACTTC